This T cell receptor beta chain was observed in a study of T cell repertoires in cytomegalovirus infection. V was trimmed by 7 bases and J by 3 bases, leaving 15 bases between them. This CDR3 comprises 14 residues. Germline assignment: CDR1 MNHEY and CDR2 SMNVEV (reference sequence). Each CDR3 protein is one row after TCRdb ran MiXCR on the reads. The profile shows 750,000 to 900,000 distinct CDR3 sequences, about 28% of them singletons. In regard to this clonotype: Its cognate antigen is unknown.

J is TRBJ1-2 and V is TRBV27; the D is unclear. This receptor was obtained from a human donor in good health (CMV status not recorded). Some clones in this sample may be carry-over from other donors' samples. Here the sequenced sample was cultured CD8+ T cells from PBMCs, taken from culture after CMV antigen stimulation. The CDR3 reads CASKFQASHYGYTF. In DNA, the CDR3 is TGTGCCAGCAAATTTCAGGCGTCTCACTATGGCTACACCTTC.